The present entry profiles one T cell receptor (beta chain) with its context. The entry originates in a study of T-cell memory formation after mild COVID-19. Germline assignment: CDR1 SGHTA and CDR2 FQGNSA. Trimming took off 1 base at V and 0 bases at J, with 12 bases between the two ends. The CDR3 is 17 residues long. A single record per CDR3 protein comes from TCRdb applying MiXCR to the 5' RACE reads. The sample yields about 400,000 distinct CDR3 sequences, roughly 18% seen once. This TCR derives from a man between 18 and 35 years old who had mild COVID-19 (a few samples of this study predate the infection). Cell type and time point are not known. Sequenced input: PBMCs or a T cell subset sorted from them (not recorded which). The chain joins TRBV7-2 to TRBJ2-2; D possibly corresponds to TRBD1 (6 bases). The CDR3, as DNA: TGTGCCAGCAGCTTAGACGGGACAAGCTCGAACACCGGGGAGCTGTTTTTT. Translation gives CASSLDGTSSNTGELFF. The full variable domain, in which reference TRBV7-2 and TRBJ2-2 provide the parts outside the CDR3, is GAGVSQSPSNKVTEKGKDVELRCDPISGHTALYWYRQSLGQGLEFLIYFQGNSAPDKSGLPSDRFSAERTGGSVSTLTIQRTQQEDSAVYLCASSLDGTSSNTGELFFGEGSRLTVL.